The T cell receptor (beta chain) described here comes from a study of blood T cell repertoires in COVID-19. Study-wide background: Samples of COVID-19 (acute and convalescent) were obtained from the United States, Italy and Spain.

In the original workflow: The assay estimated nucleated cells by amplifying reference gene primers. Produced via immunoSEQ multiplex PCR; TCRdb's table is partial and in-frame only. V and J calls and clone size are those listed in that table; D and trimming were worked out from the DNA. The sample gives some 90,000 clones, about 70% of which show up once; roughly 24% is in the top ten. There are 18 residues in the CDR3. J gave up 3 bases and V 0 bases, and 5 bases lay outside the gene matches. CDR1 and CDR2 from the germline V gene are SEHNR and FQNEAQ (reference sequence). The gene calls are TRBV7-9 and TRBJ2-2; TRBD2 agrees at 12 bases. The specimen was peripheral blood. This sequence originates from a woman aged 55-70 years in a cohort sampled during active or convalescent COVID-19. CDR3 protein: CASSLALAGGTYTGELFF. The CDR3, as DNA: TGTGCCAGCAGCTTAGCGCTAGCGGGGGGGACCTACACCGGGGAGCTGTTTTTT. Combining the CDR3 with reference TRBV7-9 and TRBJ2-2 gives the whole variable domain DTGVSQNPRHKITKRGQNVTFRCDPISEHNRLYWYRQTLGQGPEFLTYFQNEAQLEKSRLLSDRFSAERPKGSFSTLEIQRTEQGDSAMYLCASSLALAGGTYTGELFFGEGSRLTVL.